This T cell receptor beta chain derives from a study of shared clonotypes between healthy human individuals. Profiled with immunoSEQ multiplex PCR; TCRdb holds only in-frame clones, not every one. Found here are roughly 86,000 clones, almost 70% of them singletons; the top ten hold approximately 46%. Only Caucasian adults living in Nashville, Tennessee served as donors. The germline V gene encodes CDR1 KGHSH and CDR2 LQKENI. J was trimmed by 0 bases and V by 2 bases; bases with no gene match: 2. The CDR3 runs 16 residues. The TCR sequence derives from a man between 25 and 39 years old in good health. Sequencing was carried out using memory CD8+ T cells sorted from blood. The sample's subset: CD45RO+ cells pooled with CCR7-negative TemRA cells. The rearrangement links TRBV18 to TRBJ1-3; 9 positions match TRBD1. Here the CDR3 DNA reads TGTGCCAGCTCACCAGGGACAGGGATCTCTGGAAACACCATATATTTT. Encoded protein: CASSPGTGISGNTIYF.